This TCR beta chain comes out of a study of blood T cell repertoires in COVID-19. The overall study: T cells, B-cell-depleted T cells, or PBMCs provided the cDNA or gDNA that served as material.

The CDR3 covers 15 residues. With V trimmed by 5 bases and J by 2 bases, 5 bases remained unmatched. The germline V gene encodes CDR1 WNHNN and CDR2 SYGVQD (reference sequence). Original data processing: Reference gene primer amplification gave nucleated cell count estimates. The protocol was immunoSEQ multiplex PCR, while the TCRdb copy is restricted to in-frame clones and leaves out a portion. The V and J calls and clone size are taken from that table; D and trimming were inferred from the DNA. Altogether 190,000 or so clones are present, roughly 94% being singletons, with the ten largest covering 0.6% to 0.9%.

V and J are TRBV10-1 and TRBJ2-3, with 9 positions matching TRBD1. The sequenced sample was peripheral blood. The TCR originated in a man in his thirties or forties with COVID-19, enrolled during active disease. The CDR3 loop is CASSPDRGPTDTQYF. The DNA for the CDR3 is TGCGCCAGCAGTCCGGACAGGGGACCCACAGATACGCAGTATTTT.